This T cell receptor (beta chain) was recovered during a study of sequential checkpoint blockade in melanoma. Across the whole study: Under 25 patients had tumor biopsies before treatment and at week 13.

Between the trimmed V and J ends, which lost 4 bases and 5 bases, there was a span of 12 bases. Germline loops: CDR1 SGHRS, CDR2 YFSETQ. CDR3 size: 14 residues. Profiling relied on immunoSEQ multiplex PCR, and the TCRdb table lists in-frame clones only, not all of them. Seen here are about 4,000 clones, roughly 24% observed once, and the top ten hold 13%. Treatment specified: randomized to nivolumab then ipilimumab (arm A) or the reverse (arm B). This specimen was tumor tissue (inferred from file names), taken from a patient given nivolumab and ipilimumab in sequence. The rearrangement uses TRBV5-1 and TRBJ2-2; either TRBD1 or TRBD2 may supply D (5 bases each). The source of this sequence is a human donor with melanoma. CDR3 in amino acids: CASSRVGVTGELFF. In nucleotides, the CDR3 is TGCGCCAGCAGCCGCGTGGGGGTTACCGGGGAGCTGTTTTTT.